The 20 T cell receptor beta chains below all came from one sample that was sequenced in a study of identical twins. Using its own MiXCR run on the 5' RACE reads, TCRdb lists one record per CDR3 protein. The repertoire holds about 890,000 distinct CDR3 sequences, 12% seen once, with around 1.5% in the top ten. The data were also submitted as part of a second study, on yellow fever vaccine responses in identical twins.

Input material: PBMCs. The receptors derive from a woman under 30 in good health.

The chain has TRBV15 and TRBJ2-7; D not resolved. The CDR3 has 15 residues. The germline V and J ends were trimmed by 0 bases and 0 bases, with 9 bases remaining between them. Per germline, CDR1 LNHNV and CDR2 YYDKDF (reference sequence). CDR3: CATSRDKVTSYEQYV. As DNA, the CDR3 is TGTGCCACCAGCAGAGATAAAGTTACCTCCTACGAGCAGTACGTC.

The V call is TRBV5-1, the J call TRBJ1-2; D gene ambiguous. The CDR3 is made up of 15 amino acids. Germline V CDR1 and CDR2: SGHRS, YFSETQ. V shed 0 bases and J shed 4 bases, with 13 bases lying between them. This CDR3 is CASSLGYPGGYGYTF. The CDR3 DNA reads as TGCGCCAGCAGCTTGGGGTACCCGGGAGGCTATGGCTACACCTTC.

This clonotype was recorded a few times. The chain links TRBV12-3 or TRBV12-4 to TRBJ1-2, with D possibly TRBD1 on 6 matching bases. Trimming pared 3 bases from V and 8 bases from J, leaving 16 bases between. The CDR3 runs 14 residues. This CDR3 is CASSFRYRVQGYTF. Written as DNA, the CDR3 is TGTGCCAGCAGTTTCCGATACAGGGTGCAGGGCTACACCTTC.

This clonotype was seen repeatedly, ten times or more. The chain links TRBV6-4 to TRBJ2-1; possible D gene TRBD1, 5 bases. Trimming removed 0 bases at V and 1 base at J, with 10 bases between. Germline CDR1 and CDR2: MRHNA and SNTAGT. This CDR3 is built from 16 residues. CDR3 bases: TGTGCCAGCAGTGACTCCAGGACAAAGTCCTACAATGAGCAGTTCTTC. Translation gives CASSDSRTKSYNEQFF.

As DNA, the CDR3 is TGTGCCATCAATCCTGGGGGGGCCAACACCGGGGAGCTGTTTTTT. Translating gives CAINPGGANTGELFF. The chain uses TRBV10-3 and TRBJ2-2, with D maybe TRBD2 (7 bases). The CDR3 loop spans 15 amino acids. Trimming pared 7 bases from V and 2 bases from J, leaving 14 bases between. Germline CDR1 ENHRY, CDR2 SYGVKD.

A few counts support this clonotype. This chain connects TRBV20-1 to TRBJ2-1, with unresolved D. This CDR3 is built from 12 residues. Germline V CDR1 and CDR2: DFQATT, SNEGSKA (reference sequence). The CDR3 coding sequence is TGCAGCGCCGGGTACCTGGACAATGAGCAGTTCTTC. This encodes CSAGYLDNEQFF.

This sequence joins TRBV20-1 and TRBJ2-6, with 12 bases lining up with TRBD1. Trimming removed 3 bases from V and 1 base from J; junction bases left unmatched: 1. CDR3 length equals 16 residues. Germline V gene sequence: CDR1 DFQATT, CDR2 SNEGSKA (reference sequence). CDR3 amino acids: CSARGQGASGANVLTF. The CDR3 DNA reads TGCAGTGCTAGGGGACAGGGGGCGTCTGGGGCCAACGTCCTGACTTTC.

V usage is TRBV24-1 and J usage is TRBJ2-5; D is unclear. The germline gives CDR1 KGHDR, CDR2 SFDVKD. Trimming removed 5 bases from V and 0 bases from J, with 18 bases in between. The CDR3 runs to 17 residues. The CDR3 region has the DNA TGTGCCACCAGTGGGATTTGGGCCTTAAGATACCAAGAGACCCAGTACTTC. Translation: CATSGIWALRYQETQYF.

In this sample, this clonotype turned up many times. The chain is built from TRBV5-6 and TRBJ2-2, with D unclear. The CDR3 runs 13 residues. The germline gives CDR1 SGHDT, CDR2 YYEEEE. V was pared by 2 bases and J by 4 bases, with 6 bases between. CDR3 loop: CASSFSVTGELFF. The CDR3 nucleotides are TGTGCCAGCAGCTTTTCGGTCACCGGGGAGCTGTTTTTT.

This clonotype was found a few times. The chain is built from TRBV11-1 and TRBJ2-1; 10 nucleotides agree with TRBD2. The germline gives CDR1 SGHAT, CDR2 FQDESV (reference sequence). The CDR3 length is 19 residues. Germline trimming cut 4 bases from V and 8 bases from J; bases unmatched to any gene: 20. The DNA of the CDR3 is TGTGCCAGCAGCTCATCCATGGGGGCTAGCGGGGGATCCGGCGATGAGCAGTTCTTC. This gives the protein CASSSSMGASGGSGDEQFF.

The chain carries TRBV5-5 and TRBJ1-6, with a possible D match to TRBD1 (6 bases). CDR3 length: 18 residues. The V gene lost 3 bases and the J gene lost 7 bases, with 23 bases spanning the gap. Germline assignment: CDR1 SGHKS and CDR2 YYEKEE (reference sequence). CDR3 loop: CASSSTPPGAVGNSPLHF. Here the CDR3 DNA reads TGTGCCAGCAGCTCTACCCCCCCGGGGGCGGTGGGGAATTCACCCCTCCACTTT.

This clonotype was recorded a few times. The CDR3 region is CASSFDLWNTGELFF. The CDR3 coding sequence is TGTGCCAGCAGTTTTGATCTATGGAACACCGGGGAGCTGTTTTTT. The chain has TRBV6-2 or TRBV6-3 and TRBJ2-2; D not resolved. CDR1 and CDR2 from the germline V gene are MNHEY and SVGEGT. This CDR3 comprises 15 residues. The V end lost 4 bases, the J end lost 1 base, and 10 bases lay between the germline ends.

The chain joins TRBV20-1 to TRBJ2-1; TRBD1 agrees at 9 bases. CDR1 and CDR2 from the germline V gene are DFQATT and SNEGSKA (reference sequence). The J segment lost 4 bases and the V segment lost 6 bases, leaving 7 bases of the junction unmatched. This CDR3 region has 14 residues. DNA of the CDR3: TGCAGTGCGGCCGGGACAGGGCTATACAATGAGCAGTTCTTC. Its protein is CSAAGTGLYNEQFF.

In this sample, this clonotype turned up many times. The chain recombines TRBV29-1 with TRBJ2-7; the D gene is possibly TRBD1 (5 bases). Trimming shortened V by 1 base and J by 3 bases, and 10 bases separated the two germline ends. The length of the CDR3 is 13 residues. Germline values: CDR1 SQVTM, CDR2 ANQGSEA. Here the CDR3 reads CSVEGPQDYEQYF. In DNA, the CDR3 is TGCAGCGTTGAAGGTCCACAGGACTACGAGCAGTACTTC.

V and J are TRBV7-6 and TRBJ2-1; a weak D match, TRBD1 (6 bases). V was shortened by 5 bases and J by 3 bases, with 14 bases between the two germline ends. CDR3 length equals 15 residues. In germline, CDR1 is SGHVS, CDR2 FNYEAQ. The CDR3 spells CASSNRVLDYNEQFF. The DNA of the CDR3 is TGTGCCAGCAGCAACAGGGTATTGGACTACAATGAGCAGTTCTTC.

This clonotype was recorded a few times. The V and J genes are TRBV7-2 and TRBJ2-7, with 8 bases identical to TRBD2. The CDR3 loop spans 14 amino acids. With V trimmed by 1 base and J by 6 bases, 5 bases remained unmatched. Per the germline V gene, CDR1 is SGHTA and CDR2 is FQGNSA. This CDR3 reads CASSLVTSELEQYF. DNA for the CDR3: TGTGCCAGCAGCTTAGTGACTAGCGAACTCGAGCAGTACTTC.

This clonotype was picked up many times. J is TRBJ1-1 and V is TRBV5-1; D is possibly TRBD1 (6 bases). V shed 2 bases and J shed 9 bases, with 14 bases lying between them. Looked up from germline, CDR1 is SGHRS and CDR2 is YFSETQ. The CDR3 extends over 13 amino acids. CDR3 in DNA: TGCGCCAGCAGCTTTACGGGGCAGGGGCAAGCTTTCTTT. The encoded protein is CASSFTGQGQAFF.

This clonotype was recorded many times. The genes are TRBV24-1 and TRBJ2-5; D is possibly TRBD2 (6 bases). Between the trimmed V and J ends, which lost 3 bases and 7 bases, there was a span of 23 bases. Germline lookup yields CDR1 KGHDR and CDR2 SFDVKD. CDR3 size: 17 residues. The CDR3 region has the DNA TGTGCCACCAGTGATGCGGGCCGAGATAAGACCGGGGGGACCCAGTACTTC. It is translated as CATSDAGRDKTGGTQYF.

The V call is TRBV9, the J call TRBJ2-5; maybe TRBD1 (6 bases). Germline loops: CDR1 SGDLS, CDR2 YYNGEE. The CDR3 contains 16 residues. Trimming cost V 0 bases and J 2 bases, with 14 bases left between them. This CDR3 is CASSVALLGGQETQYF. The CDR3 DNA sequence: TGTGCCAGCAGCGTAGCCCTATTAGGGGGACAAGAGACCCAGTACTTC.

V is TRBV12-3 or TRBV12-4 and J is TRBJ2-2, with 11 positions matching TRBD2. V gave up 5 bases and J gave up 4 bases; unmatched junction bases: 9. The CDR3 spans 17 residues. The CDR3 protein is CASSRTIAGGGTGELFF. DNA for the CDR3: TGTGCCAGCAGTCGAACAATAGCGGGGGGGGGCACCGGGGAGCTGTTTTTT.